This T cell receptor (beta chain) emerged from a study of CD8 T cells in ankylosing spondylitis. Study observations and caveats: CD8+ by phenotype, disease-linked clones were relatively rare in peripheral blood. Enrichment of disease-linked clones was reportedly significant in matched ankylosing spondylitis synovial fluid.

With 2 bases clipped from V and 6 bases from J, the junction kept 7 bases outside the gene matches. The CDR3 sequence is 14 residues long. Germline V gene data show CDR1 as SGHVS and CDR2 as FNYEAQ. Scientists made TCR beta libraries using quantitative 5'-RACE with molecular barcodes. TCRdb processed the 5' RACE reads anew with MiXCR; each CDR3 protein has one entry. The data hold almost 250,000 distinct CDR3 sequences, with under 35% observed a single time. A note on this clonotype: Antigen specificity is unknown.

The chain recombines TRBV7-6 with TRBJ2-7, with TRBD2 matching over 7 bases. The source is a male donor with ankylosing spondylitis or in good health (not recorded which). The sample consisted of blood, either unsorted or a sorted T cell fraction (not recorded which). The CDR3 region has the DNA TGTGCCAGCAGCTTAATTGGGGGGGAAGCCGAGCAGTACTTC. This encodes CASSLIGGEAEQYF.